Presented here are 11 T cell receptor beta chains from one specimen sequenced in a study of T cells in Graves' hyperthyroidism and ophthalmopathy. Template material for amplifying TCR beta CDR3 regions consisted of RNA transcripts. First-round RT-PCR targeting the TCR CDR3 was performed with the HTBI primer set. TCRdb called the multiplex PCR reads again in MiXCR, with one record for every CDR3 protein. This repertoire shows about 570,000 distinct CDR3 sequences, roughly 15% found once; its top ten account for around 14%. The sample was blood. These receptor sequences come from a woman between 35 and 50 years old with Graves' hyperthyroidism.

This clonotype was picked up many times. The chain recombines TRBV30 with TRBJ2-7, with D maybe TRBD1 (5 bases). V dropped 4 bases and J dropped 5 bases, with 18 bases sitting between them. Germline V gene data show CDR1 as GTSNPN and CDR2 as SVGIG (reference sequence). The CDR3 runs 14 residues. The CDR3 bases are TGTGCCTGGAACGATGGGGCAGGGTGGGACGAGCAGTACTTC. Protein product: CAWNDGAGWDEQYF.

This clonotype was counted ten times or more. CDR3 sequence reads: CASGDGGGEETQYF. Here the CDR3 DNA reads TGTGCCAGCGGCGATGGGGGGGGCGAAGAGACCCAGTACTTC. The chain links TRBV28 to TRBJ2-5, with D maybe TRBD2 (7 bases). Trimming shortened V by 8 bases and J by 3 bases, and 16 bases separated the two germline ends. CDR3 length: 14 amino acids. The germline V gene encodes CDR1 MDHEN and CDR2 SYDVKM.

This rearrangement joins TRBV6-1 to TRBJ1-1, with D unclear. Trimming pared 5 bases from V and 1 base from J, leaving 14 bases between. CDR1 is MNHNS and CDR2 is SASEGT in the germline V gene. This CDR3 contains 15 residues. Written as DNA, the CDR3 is TGTGCCAGCAGTAATGGGCTTTTAAAGAACACTGAAGCTTTCTTT. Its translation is CASSNGLLKNTEAFF.

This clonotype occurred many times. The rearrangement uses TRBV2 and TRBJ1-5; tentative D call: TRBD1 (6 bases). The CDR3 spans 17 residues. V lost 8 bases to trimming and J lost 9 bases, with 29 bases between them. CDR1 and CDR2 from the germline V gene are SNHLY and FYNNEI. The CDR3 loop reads CASGRGQGRTIKWPQHF. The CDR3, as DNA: TGTGCCAGCGGACGGGGCCAGGGGAGGACGATCAAGTGGCCCCAGCATTTT.

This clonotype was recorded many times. The CDR3 spells CASSLGGGARTEAFF. The CDR3 DNA is TGTGCCAGCAGTTTAGGGGGGGGGGCGCGCACTGAAGCTTTCTTT. This chain connects TRBV12-3 or TRBV12-4 to TRBJ1-1; weak D call: TRBD1 (6 bases). The length of the CDR3 is 15 residues. Trimming cost V 1 base and J 4 bases, with 13 bases left between them.

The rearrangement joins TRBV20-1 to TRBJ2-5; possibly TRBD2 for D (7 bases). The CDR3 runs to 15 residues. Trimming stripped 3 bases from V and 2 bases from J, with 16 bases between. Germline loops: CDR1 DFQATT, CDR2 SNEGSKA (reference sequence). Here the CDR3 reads CSARGRGARQETQYF. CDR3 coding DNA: TGCAGTGCTAGGGGGAGGGGGGCTCGTCAAGAGACCCAGTACTTC.

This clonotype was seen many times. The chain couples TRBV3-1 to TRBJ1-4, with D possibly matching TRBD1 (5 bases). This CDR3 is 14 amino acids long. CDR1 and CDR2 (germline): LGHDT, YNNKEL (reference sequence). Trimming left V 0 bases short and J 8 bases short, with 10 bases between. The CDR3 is CASSQDTGGEKLFF. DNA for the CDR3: TGTGCCAGCAGCCAAGACACAGGCGGGGAAAAACTGTTTTTT.

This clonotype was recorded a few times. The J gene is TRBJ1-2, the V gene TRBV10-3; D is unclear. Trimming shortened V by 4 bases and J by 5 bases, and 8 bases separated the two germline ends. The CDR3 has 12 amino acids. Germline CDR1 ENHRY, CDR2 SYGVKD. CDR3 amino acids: CAISGDGYGYTF. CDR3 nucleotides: TGTGCCATCAGTGGCGACGGTTATGGCTACACCTTC.

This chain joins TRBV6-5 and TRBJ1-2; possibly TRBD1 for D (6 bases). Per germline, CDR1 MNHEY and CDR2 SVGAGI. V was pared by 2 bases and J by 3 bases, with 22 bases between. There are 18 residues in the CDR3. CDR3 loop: CASSYPREGGEAYYGYTF. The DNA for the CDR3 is TGTGCCAGCAGTTACCCGAGAGAAGGGGGGGAAGCTTACTATGGCTACACCTTC.

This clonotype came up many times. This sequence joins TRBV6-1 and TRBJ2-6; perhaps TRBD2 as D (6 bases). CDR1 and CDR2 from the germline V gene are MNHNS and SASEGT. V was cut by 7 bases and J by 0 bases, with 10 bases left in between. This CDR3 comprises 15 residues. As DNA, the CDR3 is TGTGCCAGCATTCTGGGGGGCTCTGGGGCCAACGTCCTGACTTTC. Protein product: CASILGGSGANVLTF.

The CDR3 coding sequence is TGTGCCAGCTCACCACGGGGCGGAAACACCATATATTTT. It specifies CASSPRGGNTIYF. The chain employs TRBV18 and TRBJ1-3; a weak D match, TRBD1 (5 bases). Trimming left V 1 base short and J 4 bases short, with 5 bases between. This CDR3 is 13 amino acids long. Germline V gives CDR1 KGHSH, CDR2 LQKENI.